These T cell receptor beta chains were read from a single sample in a study of control samples from healthy donors and cancer patients. The repertoire was sequenced with immunoSEQ multiplex PCR; TCRdb's copy has only in-frame clones and lacks some. The sample consists of under 150,000 clones, 89% of them appearing once. Source material: blood. These TCRs come from a man aged 30 to 45 in good health. Both conserved end residues are part of each CDR3. Fields, in order: CDR3 protein, CDR3 DNA, V gene, CDR3 length, J gene, D gene, clone size. D genes are given only for firm matches. Where a row states a size, it is once, few, many or the class of an expanded clone; other rows omit it.

CASTPWDRVDYGYTF | TGTGCCAGCACCCCCTGGGACAGGGTGGACTATGGCTACACCTTC | TRBV6-5 | 15 | TRBJ1-2 | TRBD1 | -
CASSQFLAGSYNEQFF | TGCGCCAGCAGCCAATTCCTAGCGGGCTCCTACAATGAGCAGTTCTTC | TRBV4-3 | 16 | TRBJ2-1 | TRBD2 | -
CAWKQRSGNTIYF | TGTGCCTGGAAGCAGAGATCTGGAAACACCATATATTTT | TRBV30 | 13 | TRBJ1-3 | - | -
CASSLGTYTGELFF | TGCGCCAGCAGCCTAGGGACCTACACCGGGGAGCTGTTTTTT | TRBV5-1 | 14 | TRBJ2-2 | - | -
CASSLATGPDTEAFF | TGTGCCAGCAGTCTTGCGACAGGGCCCGACACTGAAGCTTTCTTT | TRBV27 | 15 | TRBJ1-1 | TRBD1 | once
CASSIGTSGADTQYF | TGTGCCAGTAGTATAGGGACTAGCGGGGCAGATACGCAGTATTTT | TRBV19 | 15 | TRBJ2-3 | TRBD2 | -
CASKDRRSNYGYTF | TGTGCCAGCAAGGACAGACGCTCTAACTATGGCTACACCTTC | TRBV2 | 14 | TRBJ1-2 | - | -
CASSIGEGGNYEQYF | TGTGCCAGTAGTATAGGTGAAGGGGGTAACTACGAGCAGTACTTC | TRBV19 | 15 | TRBJ2-7 | - | -
CASSYFGNRYEQYF | TGTGCCAGCAGTTATTTCGGGAATCGATACGAGCAGTACTTC | TRBV6-5 | 14 | TRBJ2-7 | - | -
CASSLSAADYEQYF | TGTGCCAGCAGTTTATCTGCAGCGGATTACGAGCAGTACTTC | TRBV27 | 14 | TRBJ2-7 | - | -
CSVLQAGLSYEQYF | TGCAGCGTCCTCCAAGCGGGCCTCTCCTACGAGCAGTACTTC | TRBV29-1 | 14 | TRBJ2-7 | - | -
CSAARGSGNTIYF | TGCAGCGCCGCGAGAGGGTCGGGAAACACCATATATTTT | TRBV29-1 | 13 | TRBJ1-3 | - | -
CASSLATFPGQETQYF | TGTGCCAGCAGCTTGGCCACATTCCCGGGGCAAGAGACCCAGTACTTC | TRBV5-8 | 16 | TRBJ2-5 | - | -
CASSLYGTDTQYF | TGTGCCAGCAGTTTATACGGCACAGATACGCAGTATTTT | TRBV12-3/TRBV12-4 | 13 | TRBJ2-3 | - | -
CSVEDQGNTEAFF | TGCAGCGTTGAAGATCAGGGTAACACTGAAGCTTTCTTT | TRBV29-1 | 13 | TRBJ1-1 | - | -
CASSQGQGPSGANVLTF | TGTGCCAGTAGTCAAGGACAGGGGCCCTCTGGGGCCAACGTCCTGACTTTC | TRBV19 | 17 | TRBJ2-6 | TRBD1 | -
CASSDHITGSSYNSPLHF | TGTGCCAGCAGTGACCACATAACAGGGAGCTCCTATAATTCACCCCTCCACTTT | TRBV6-1 | 18 | TRBJ1-6 | - | once
CAWSVQGGEQYF | TGTGCCTGGAGTGTACAAGGGGGCGAGCAGTACTTC | TRBV30 | 12 | TRBJ2-7 | - | -
CASSHRWPGEETQYF | TGCGCCAGCAGCCATCGTTGGCCGGGTGAAGAGACCCAGTACTTC | TRBV4-3 | 15 | TRBJ2-5 | - | -
CASRRERGPDTQYF | TGTGCCAGCAGGCGGGAGCGAGGCCCAGATACGCAGTATTTT | TRBV2 | 14 | TRBJ2-3 | TRBD2 | -
CASSYSHSSGSYEQYF | TGTGCCAGCAGTTACTCACATAGTTCCGGGTCCTACGAGCAGTACTTC | TRBV6-2/TRBV6-3 | 16 | TRBJ2-7 | - | -
CASSERASGEDTQYF | TGCGCCAGCAGCGAAAGAGCCTCGGGTGAGGATACGCAGTATTTT | TRBV5-1 | 15 | TRBJ2-3 | - | -
CASSYSWPDRGAEQYF | TGTGCCAGCAGTTACTCCTGGCCCGACAGGGGCGCCGAGCAGTACTTC | TRBV6-5 | 16 | TRBJ2-7 | TRBD1 | -
CASSLSPRDEQYF | TGTGCCAGCAGCTTGTCTCCCCGCGACGAGCAGTACTTC | TRBV7-2 | 13 | TRBJ2-7 | - | -
CASSKAAGGDTEAFF | TGTGCCAGTAGTAAAGCCGCGGGCGGGGACACTGAAGCTTTCTTT | TRBV19 | 15 | TRBJ1-1 | - | -
CASSPRWGRAKDTEAFF | TGTGCCAGCAGTCCGCGTTGGGGCAGGGCTAAGGACACTGAAGCTTTCTTT | TRBV27 | 17 | TRBJ1-1 | - | -
CASSPTGQGRQETQYF | TGTGCCAGCTCACCTACAGGACAGGGGAGGCAAGAGACCCAGTACTTC | TRBV18 | 16 | TRBJ2-5 | TRBD1 | -